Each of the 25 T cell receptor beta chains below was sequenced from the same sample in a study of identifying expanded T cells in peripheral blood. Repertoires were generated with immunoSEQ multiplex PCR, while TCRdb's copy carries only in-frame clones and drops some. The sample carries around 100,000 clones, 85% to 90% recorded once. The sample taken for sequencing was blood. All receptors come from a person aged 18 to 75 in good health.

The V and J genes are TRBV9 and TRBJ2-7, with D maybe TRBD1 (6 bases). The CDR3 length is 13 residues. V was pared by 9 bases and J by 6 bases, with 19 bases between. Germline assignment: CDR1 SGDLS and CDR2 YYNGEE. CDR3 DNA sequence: TGTGCCACGGCCCGGGACACCCGGCGCGAGCAGTACTTC. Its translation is CATARDTRREQYF.

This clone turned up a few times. For the CDR3, the DNA is TGTGCCTGGAGTGACAGGGGGCGCGCCCACAATGAGCAGTTCTTC. This sequence encodes CAWSDRGRAHNEQFF. V gene TRBV30 combines with J gene TRBJ2-1, with 9 bases aligning to TRBD1. The CDR3 totals 15 residues. Trimming took 1 base from V and 5 from J; bases not matched to a gene: 6. CDR1 and CDR2 from the germline V gene are GTSNPN and SVGIG (reference sequence).

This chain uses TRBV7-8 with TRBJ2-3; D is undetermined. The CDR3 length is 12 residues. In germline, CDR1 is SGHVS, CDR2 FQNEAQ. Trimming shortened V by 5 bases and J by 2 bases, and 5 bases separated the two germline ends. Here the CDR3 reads CASSPFTDTQYF. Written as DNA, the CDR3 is TGTGCCAGCAGCCCCTTCACAGATACGCAGTATTTT.

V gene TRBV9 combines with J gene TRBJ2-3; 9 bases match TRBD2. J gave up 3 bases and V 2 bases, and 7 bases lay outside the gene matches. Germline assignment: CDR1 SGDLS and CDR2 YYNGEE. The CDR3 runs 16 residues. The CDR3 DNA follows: TGTGCCAGCAGCGTGCGACTAGCGGAGGGGACAGATACGCAGTATTTT. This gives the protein CASSVRLAEGTDTQYF.

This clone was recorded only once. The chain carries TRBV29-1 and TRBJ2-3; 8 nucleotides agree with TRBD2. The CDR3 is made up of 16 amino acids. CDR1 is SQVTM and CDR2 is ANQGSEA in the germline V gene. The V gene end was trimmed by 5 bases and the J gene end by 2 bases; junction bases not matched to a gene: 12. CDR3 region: CSVPTSSGITTDTQYF. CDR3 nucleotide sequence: TGCAGCGTTCCAACCAGTAGCGGGATAACCACAGATACGCAGTATTTT.

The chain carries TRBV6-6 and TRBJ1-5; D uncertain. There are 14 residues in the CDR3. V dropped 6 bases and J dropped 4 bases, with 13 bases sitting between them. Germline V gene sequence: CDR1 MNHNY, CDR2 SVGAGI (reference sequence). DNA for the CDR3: TGTGCCAGCAGGGAGGTGGGAAAGAATCAGCCCCAGCATTTT. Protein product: CASREVGKNQPQHF.

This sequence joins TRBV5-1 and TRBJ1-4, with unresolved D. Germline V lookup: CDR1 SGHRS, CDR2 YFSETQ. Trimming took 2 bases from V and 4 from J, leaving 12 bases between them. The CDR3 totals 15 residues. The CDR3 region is CASSLVPGGNEKLFF. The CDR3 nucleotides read TGCGCCAGCAGCTTAGTCCCGGGTGGTAATGAAAAACTGTTTTTT.

This CDR3 is CASSLDGLTGELFF. The CDR3 region has the DNA TGTGCCAGCAGCTTAGATGGGCTCACCGGGGAGCTGTTTTTT. V usage is TRBV7-7 and J usage is TRBJ2-2; D unresolved. CDR3 length equals 14 residues. Germline CDR1 SSHAT, CDR2 FNYEAQ (reference sequence). V lost 1 base and J lost 4, with 7 bases in between.

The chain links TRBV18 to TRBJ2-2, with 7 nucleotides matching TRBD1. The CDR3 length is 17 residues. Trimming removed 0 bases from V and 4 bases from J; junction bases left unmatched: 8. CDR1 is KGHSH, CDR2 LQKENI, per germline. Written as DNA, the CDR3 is TGTGCCAGCTCACCACCATTTGAGGGGGCGAGCACCGGGGAGCTGTTTTTT. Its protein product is CASSPPFEGASTGELFF.

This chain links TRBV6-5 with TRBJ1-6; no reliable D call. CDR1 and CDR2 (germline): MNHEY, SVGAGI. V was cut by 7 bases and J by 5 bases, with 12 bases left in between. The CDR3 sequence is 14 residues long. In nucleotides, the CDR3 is TGTGCCAGCAAAAGACCTACCAATAATTCACCCCTCCACTTT. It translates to CASKRPTNNSPLHF.

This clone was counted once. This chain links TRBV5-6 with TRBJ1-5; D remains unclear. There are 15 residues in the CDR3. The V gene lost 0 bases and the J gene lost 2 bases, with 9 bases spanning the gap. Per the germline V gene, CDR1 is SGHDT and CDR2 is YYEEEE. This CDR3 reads CASSLGLYGNQPQHF. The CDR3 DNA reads TGTGCCAGCAGCTTGGGACTGTACGGCAATCAGCCCCAGCATTTT.

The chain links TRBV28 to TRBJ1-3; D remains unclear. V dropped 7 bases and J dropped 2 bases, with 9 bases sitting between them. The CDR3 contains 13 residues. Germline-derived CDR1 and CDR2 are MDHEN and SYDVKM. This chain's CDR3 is CASNTGPGNTIYF. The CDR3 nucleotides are TGTGCCAGCAACACGGGTCCTGGAAACACCATATATTTT. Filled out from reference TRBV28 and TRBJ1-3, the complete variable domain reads DVKVTQSSRYLVKRTGEKVFLECVQDMDHENMFWYRQDPGLGLRLIYFSYDVKMKEKGDIPEGYSVSREKKERFSLILESASTNQTSMYLCASNTGPGNTIYFGEGSWLTVV.

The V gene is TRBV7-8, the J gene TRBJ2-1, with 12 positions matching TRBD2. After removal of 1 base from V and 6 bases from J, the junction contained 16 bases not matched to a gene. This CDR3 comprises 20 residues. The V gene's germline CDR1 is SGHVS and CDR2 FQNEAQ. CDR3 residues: CASSLGRFLAGGPFINEQFF. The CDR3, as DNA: TGTGCCAGCAGCTTAGGGCGGTTCCTAGCGGGGGGGCCATTTATCAATGAGCAGTTCTTC.

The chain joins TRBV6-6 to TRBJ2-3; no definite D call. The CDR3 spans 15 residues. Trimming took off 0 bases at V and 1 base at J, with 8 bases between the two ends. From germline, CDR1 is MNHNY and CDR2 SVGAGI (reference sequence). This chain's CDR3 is CASSYSRLGTDTQYF. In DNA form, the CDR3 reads TGTGCCAGCAGTTACTCGCGGCTCGGCACAGATACGCAGTATTTT.

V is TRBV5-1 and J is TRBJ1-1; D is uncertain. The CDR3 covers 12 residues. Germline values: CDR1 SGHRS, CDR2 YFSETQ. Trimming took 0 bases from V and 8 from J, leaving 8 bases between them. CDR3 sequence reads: CASSLGVQEAFF. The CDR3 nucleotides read TGCGCCAGCAGCTTGGGGGTGCAAGAAGCTTTCTTT.

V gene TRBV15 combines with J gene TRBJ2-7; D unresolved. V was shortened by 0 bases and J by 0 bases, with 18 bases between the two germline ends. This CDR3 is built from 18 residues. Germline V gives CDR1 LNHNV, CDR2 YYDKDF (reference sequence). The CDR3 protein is CATSREIPVLSSSYEQYF. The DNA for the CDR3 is TGTGCCACCAGCAGAGAGATCCCGGTATTGTCATCCTCCTACGAGCAGTACTTC.

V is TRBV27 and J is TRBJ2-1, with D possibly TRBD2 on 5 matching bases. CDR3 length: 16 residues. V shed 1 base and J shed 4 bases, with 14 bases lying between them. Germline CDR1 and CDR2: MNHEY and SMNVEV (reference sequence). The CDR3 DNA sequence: TGTGCCAGCAGTTTATTTGAGGGTCAGAGGTACAATGAGCAGTTCTTC. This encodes CASSLFEGQRYNEQFF.

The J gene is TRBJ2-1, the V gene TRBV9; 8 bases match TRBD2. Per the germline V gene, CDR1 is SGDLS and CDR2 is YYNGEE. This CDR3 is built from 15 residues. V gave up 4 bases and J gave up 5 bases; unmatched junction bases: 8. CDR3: CASSQSGGPNNEQFF. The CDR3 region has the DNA TGTGCCAGCAGCCAGAGCGGGGGTCCCAACAATGAGCAGTTCTTC. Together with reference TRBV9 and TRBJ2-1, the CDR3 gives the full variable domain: DSGVTQTPKHLITATGQRVTLRCSPRSGDLSVYWYQQSLDQGLQFLIQYYNGEERAKGNILERFSAQQFPDLHSELNLSSLELGDSALYFCASSQSGGPNNEQFFGPGTRLTVL.

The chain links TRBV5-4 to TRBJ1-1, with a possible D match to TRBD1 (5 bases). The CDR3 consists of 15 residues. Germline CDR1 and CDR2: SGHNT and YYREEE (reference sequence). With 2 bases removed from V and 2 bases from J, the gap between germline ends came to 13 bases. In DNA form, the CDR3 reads TGTGCCAGCAGCTTTTCCCACAGGTATAACACTGAAGCTTTCTTT. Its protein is CASSFSHRYNTEAFF.

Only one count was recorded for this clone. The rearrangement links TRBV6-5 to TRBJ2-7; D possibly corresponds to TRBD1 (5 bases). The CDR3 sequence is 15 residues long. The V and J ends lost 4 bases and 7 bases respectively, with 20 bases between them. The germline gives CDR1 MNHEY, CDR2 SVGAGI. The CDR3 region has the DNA TGTGCCAGCAGTTCCGGTTACAGGACACTACGAGAGCAGTACTTC. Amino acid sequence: CASSSGYRTLREQYF.

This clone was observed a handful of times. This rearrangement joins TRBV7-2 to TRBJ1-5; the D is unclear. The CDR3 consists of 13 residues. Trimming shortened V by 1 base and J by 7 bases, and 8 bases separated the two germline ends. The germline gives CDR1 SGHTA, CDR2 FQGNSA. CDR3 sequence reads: CASSLGQMQPQHF. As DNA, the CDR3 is TGTGCCAGCAGCTTAGGTCAGATGCAGCCCCAGCATTTT.

In DNA, the CDR3 is TGTGCCAGCAGCCTGGCGGACAGGGCTAGCAATCAGCCCCAGCATTTT. Its translation is CASSLADRASNQPQHF. The chain employs TRBV5-6 and TRBJ1-5; 8 bases fit TRBD1. With V trimmed by 4 bases and J by 0 bases, 6 bases remained unmatched. CDR3 length equals 16 residues. Germline values: CDR1 SGHDT, CDR2 YYEEEE.

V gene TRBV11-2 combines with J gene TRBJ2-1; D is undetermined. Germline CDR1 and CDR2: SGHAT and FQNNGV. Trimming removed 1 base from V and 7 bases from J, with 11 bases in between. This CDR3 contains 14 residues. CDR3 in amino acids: CASSLGRGLNEQFF. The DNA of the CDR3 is TGTGCCAGCAGCTTAGGACGTGGCCTAAATGAGCAGTTCTTC.

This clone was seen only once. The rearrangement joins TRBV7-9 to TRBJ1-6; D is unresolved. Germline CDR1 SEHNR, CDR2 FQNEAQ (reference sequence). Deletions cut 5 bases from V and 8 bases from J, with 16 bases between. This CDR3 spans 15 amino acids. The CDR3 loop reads CASSGRAIQDSPLHF. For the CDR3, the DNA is TGTGCCAGCAGCGGGAGGGCGATTCAGGATTCACCCCTCCACTTT.

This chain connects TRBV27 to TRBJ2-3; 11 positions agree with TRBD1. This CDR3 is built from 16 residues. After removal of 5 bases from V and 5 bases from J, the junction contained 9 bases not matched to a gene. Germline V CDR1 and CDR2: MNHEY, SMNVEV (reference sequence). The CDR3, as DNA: TGTGCCAGCAGTCCACTTCGGACAGGGGGCCTAGATACGCAGTATTTT. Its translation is CASSPLRTGGLDTQYF.